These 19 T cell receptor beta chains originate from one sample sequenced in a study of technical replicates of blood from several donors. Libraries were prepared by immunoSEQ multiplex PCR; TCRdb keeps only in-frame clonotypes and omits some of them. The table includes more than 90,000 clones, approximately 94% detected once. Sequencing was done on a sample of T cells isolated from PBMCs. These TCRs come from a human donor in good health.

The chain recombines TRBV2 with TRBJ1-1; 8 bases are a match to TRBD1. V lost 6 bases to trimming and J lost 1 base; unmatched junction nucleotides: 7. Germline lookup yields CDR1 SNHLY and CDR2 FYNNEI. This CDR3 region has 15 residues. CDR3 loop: CASREDRAKNTEAFF. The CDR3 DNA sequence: TGTGCCAGCAGGGAGGACAGGGCGAAGAACACTGAAGCTTTCTTT.

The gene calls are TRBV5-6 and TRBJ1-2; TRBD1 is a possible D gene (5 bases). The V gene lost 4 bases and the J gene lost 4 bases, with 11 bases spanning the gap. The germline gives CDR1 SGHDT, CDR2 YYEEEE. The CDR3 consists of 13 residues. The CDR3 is CASSPGRGYGYTF. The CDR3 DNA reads TGTGCCAGCAGCCCGGGGAGGGGCTATGGCTACACCTTC.

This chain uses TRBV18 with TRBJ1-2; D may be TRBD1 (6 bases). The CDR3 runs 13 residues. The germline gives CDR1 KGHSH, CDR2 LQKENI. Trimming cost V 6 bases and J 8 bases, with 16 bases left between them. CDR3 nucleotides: TGTGCCAGCTCTCATACAGGGAGAGAAGGCTACACCTTC. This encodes CASSHTGREGYTF.

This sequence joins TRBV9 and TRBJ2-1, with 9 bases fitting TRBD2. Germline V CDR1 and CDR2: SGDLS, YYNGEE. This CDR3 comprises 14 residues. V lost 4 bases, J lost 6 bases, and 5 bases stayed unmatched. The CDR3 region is CASSLAGLGNEQFF. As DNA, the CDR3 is TGTGCCAGCAGCCTAGCGGGACTTGGCAATGAGCAGTTCTTC. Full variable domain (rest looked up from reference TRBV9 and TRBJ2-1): DSGVTQTPKHLITATGQRVTLRCSPRSGDLSVYWYQQSLDQGLQFLIQYYNGEERAKGNILERFSAQQFPDLHSELNLSSLELGDSALYFCASSLAGLGNEQFFGPGTRLTVL.

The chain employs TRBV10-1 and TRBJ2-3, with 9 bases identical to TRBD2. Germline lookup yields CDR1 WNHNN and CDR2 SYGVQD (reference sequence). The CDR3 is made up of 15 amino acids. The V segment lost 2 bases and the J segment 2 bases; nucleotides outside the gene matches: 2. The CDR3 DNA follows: TGCGCCAGCAGTGAGACTAGCGGGTACACAGATACGCAGTATTTT. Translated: CASSETSGYTDTQYF.

In DNA form, the CDR3 reads TGTGCCAGCAGCGAGACAGGGAAGGACGAGCAGTACTTC. Translated, it gives CASSETGKDEQYF. The J gene is TRBJ2-7, the V gene TRBV7-3; TRBD1 matches 7 bases. Looked up from germline, CDR1 is SGHTA and CDR2 is FQGTGA. The CDR3 has 13 residues. Trimming cost V 5 bases and J 5 bases; bases outside gene matches: 6.

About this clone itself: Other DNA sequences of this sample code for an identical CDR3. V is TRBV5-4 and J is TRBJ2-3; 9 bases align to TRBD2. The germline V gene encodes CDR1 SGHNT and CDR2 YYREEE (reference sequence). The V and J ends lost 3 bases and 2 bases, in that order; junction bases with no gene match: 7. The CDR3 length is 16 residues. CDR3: CASSWGLAGSTDTQYF. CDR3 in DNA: TGTGCCAGCAGCTGGGGACTAGCCGGTTCCACAGATACGCAGTATTTT.

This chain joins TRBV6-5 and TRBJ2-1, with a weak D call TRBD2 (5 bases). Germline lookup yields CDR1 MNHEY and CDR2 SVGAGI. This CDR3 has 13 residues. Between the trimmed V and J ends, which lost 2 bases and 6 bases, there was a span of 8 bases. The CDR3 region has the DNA TGTGCCAGCAGTTACCGGGGAGTCAATGAGCAGTTCTTC. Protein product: CASSYRGVNEQFF.

CDR3 nucleotides: TGTGCCAGCACTCGATCCGGGACTAGCGTTTACAATGAGCAGTTCTTC. It codes for CASTRSGTSVYNEQFF. The V and J genes are TRBV11-2 and TRBJ2-1; 10 nucleotides match TRBD2. The germline CDR1 and CDR2 sequences are SGHAT and FQNNGV. The CDR3 covers 16 residues. The ends lost 7 bases at V and 4 bases at J; junction bases unmatched: 10.

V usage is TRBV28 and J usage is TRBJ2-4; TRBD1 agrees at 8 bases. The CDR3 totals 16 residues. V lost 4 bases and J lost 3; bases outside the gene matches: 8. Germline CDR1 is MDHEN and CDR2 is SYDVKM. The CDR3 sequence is CASSSPADRVKNIQYF. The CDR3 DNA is TGTGCCAGCAGTTCCCCCGCGGACAGGGTCAAAAACATTCAGTACTTC.

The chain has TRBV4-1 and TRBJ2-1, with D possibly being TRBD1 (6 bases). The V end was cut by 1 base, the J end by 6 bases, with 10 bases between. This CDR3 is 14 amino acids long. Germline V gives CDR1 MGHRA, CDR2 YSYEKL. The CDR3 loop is CASSQGGGGNEQFF. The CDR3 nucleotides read TGCGCCAGCAGCCAAGGAGGGGGTGGCAATGAGCAGTTCTTC.

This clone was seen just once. The CDR3 DNA follows: TGTGCCAGCAGTTACCAGGGTGACAATGAGCAGTTCTTC. This translates into CASSYQGDNEQFF. The chain has TRBV6-5 and TRBJ2-1, with D tentatively TRBD1 (5 bases). The germline gives CDR1 MNHEY, CDR2 SVGAGI. CDR3 length: 13 amino acids. V was pared by 2 bases and J by 5 bases, with 7 bases between.

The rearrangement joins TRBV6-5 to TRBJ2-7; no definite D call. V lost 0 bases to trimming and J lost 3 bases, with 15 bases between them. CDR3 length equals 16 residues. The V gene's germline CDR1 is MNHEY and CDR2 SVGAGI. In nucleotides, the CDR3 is TGTGCCAGCAGTTACTCCAATGACATATTCGGCTACGAGCAGTACTTC. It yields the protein CASSYSNDIFGYEQYF.

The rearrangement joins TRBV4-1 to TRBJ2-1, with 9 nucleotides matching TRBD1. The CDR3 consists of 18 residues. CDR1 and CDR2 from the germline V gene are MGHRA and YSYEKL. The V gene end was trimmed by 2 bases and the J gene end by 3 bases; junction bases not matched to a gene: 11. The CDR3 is CASSQHPISGQGYNEQFF. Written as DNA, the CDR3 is TGCGCCAGCAGCCAACACCCCATTTCGGGACAGGGCTACAATGAGCAGTTCTTC.

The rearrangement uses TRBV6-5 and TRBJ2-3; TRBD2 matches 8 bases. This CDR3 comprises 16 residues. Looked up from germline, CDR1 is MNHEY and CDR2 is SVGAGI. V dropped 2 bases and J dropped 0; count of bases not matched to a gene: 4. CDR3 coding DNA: TGTGCCAGCAGTTACGGAGCTAGCGGGAGCACAGATACGCAGTATTTT. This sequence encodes CASSYGASGSTDTQYF.

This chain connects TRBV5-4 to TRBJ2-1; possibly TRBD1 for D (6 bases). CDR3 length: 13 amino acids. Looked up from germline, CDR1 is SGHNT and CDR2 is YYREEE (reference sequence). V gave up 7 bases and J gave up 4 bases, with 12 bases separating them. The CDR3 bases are TGTGCCAGCGCGTCCCAGGGGTACAATGAGCAGTTCTTC. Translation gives CASASQGYNEQFF.

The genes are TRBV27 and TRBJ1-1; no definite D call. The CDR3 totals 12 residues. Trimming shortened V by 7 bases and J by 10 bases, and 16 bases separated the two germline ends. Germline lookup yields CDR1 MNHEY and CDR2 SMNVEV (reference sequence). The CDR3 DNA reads TGTGCCAGCATTACGACCTTCGGGGTAGCTTTCTTT. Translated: CASITTFGVAFF.

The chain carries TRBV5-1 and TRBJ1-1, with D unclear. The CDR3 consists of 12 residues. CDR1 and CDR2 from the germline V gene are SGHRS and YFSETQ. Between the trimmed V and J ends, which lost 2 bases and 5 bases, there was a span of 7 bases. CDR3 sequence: CASSLRGTEAFF. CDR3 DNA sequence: TGCGCCAGCAGCTTACGGGGTACTGAAGCTTTCTTT.

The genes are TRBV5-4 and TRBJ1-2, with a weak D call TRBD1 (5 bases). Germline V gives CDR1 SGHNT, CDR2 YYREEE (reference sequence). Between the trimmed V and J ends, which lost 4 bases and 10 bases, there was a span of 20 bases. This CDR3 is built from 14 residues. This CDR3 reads CASSPSGGVNFYTF. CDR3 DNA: TGTGCCAGCAGCCCATCGGGGGGAGTTAACTTCTACACCTTC.